The 16 T cell receptor beta chains presented below share a single source sample, sequenced in a study of shared clonotypes between healthy human individuals. TCRdb keeps only in-frame clones here, not all; method: immunoSEQ multiplex PCR. The profile shows around 2,000,000 clones, 85% to 95% of them singletons. Material: naive CD4+ T cells sorted from blood. Subset described: CD45RA+ positively selected. These receptor sequences come from a man aged 18 to 29 in good health.

This chain connects TRBV10-3 to TRBJ1-2, with 8 bases identical to TRBD1. CDR3 length equals 18 residues. V was pared by 3 bases and J by 5 bases, with 17 bases of the junction left unmatched. Per the germline V gene, CDR1 is ENHRY and CDR2 is SYGVKD. The CDR3 region is CAISDTGQGNLGGYGYTF. CDR3 nucleotides: TGTGCCATCAGTGACACCGGACAGGGCAACTTGGGGGGATATGGCTACACCTTC.

The chain couples TRBV4-1 to TRBJ2-5; D is undetermined. The V end lost 5 bases, the J end lost 5 bases, and 15 bases lay between the germline ends. The V gene's germline CDR1 is MGHRA and CDR2 YSYEKL. This CDR3 contains 14 residues. The DNA of the CDR3 is TGCGCCAGCAGCTATATCCGGGTAGGGGAGACCCAGTACTTC. It specifies CASSYIRVGETQYF.

This chain connects TRBV7-2 to TRBJ1-1, with TRBD1 as a possible D gene (5 bases). V gave up 2 bases and J gave up 0 bases, with 10 bases separating them. The CDR3 is 15 amino acids. Germline lookup yields CDR1 SGHTA and CDR2 FQGNSA. This chain's CDR3 is CASSLRQNMNTEAFF. In DNA, the CDR3 is TGTGCCAGCAGCTTACGACAGAACATGAACACTGAAGCTTTCTTT.

The V call is TRBV7-9, the J call TRBJ2-1; D unclear. The germline V and J ends were trimmed by 2 bases and 7 bases, with 9 bases remaining between them. CDR3 length: 13 residues. Germline V lookup: CDR1 SEHNR, CDR2 FQNEAQ (reference sequence). CDR3 nucleotide sequence: TGTGCCAGCAGCTTACGCACCGGAAATGAGCAGTTCTTC. It is translated as CASSLRTGNEQFF.

This clone has just one count. V gene TRBV30 combines with J gene TRBJ1-5, with 8 bases fitting TRBD1. The CDR3 has 14 residues. CDR1 is GTSNPN, CDR2 SVGIG, per germline (reference sequence). Unmatched junction bases numbered 5, after V lost 2 bases and J lost 5 bases. CDR3 protein: CAWSHQGAYQPQHF. The CDR3 bases are TGTGCCTGGAGTCATCAGGGGGCATATCAGCCCCAGCATTTT.

The rearrangement links TRBV5-1 to TRBJ1-1, with D maybe TRBD1 (5 bases). The CDR3 extends over 14 amino acids. The ends were cut back, 4 bases at V and 4 bases at J, with 14 bases in the middle. CDR1 is SGHRS, CDR2 YFSETQ, per germline. CDR3 amino acids: CASSLAGQGTEAFF. The CDR3 DNA is TGCGCCAGCAGCCTGGCAGGGCAGGGCACTGAAGCTTTCTTT.

Comments on this clone: Additional DNA sequences in this sample encode the identical CDR3. The chain combines TRBV2 with TRBJ1-1; D is unresolved. V lost 4 bases, J lost 1 base, and 7 bases lay in between. The CDR3 is made up of 13 amino acids. Germline loops: CDR1 SNHLY, CDR2 FYNNEI. CDR3 DNA sequence: TGTGCCAGCAGTGTCCGGGAGAACACTGAAGCTTTCTTT. Encoded protein: CASSVRENTEAFF.

The chain joins TRBV7-9 to TRBJ2-7; 7 bases line up with TRBD2. J was trimmed by 3 bases and V by 1 base; bases with no gene match: 6. CDR1 and CDR2 from the germline V gene are SEHNR and FQNEAQ (reference sequence). The CDR3 sequence is 15 residues long. The CDR3 bases are TGTGCCAGCAGCTTAGGGGCGGGAGTCTTCTACGAGCAGTACTTC. This codes for CASSLGAGVFYEQYF.

The CDR3 spells CASSGTGGTYEQYF. The CDR3 DNA sequence: TGTGCCAGCAGCGGTACAGGGGGAACCTACGAGCAGTACTTC. The chain uses TRBV7-9 and TRBJ2-7; 8 bases are a match to TRBD1. With V trimmed by 5 bases and J by 2 bases, 5 bases remained unmatched. The CDR3 covers 14 residues. From germline, CDR1 is SEHNR and CDR2 FQNEAQ (reference sequence). The full variable domain, its missing parts supplied by reference TRBV7-9 and TRBJ2-7, is DTGVSQNPRHKITKRGQNVTFRCDPISEHNRLYWYRQTLGQGPEFLTYFQNEAQLEKSRLLSDRFSAERPKGSFSTLEIQRTEQGDSAMYLCASSGTGGTYEQYFGPGTRLTVT.

DNA for the CDR3: TGTGCCAGCAACCAAGCAGGGACAACTAATGAAAAACTGTTTTTT. This translates into CASNQAGTTNEKLFF. The chain combines TRBV6-1 with TRBJ1-4; weak D call: TRBD1 (5 bases). The V end lost 7 bases, the J end lost 0 bases, and 12 bases lay between the germline ends. Germline assignment: CDR1 MNHNS and CDR2 SASEGT. The CDR3 consists of 15 residues.

The chain carries TRBV5-1 and TRBJ2-5; D is ambiguous. V was pared by 5 bases and J by 4 bases, with 15 bases between. Germline CDR1 and CDR2: SGHRS and YFSETQ. This CDR3 has 14 residues. The CDR3 bases are TGCGCCAGCAGGATGGGGTTGATTGGAGAGACCCAGTACTTC. This gives the protein CASRMGLIGETQYF.

The chain links TRBV18 to TRBJ2-3; D is unresolved. V shed 2 bases and J shed 4 bases, with 10 bases lying between them. Germline lookup yields CDR1 KGHSH and CDR2 LQKENI. This CDR3 spans 14 amino acids. CDR3 residues: CASSPAQVPDTQYF. CDR3 sequence (DNA): TGTGCCAGCTCACCAGCCCAGGTCCCAGATACGCAGTATTTT.

V gene TRBV5-4 combines with J gene TRBJ2-1, with 7 bases lining up with TRBD2. The CDR3 loop spans 14 amino acids. The trim removed 3 bases at V and 6 bases at J, leaving 6 bases unmatched. Per germline, CDR1 SGHNT and CDR2 YYREEE (reference sequence). In DNA, the CDR3 is TGTGCCAGCAGCTCGCTTATAGCGGGCAATGAGCAGTTCTTC. Translating gives CASSSLIAGNEQFF.

This chain joins TRBV2 and TRBJ1-4, with TRBD1 as a possible D gene (5 bases). The CDR3 extends over 14 amino acids. V gave up 7 bases and J gave up 10 bases, with 19 bases separating them. CDR1 and CDR2 (germline): SNHLY, FYNNEI. Written as DNA, the CDR3 is TGTGCCAGCACCCAGGGCGATTGGGGTGGAAAACTGTTTTTT. The encoded protein is CASTQGDWGGKLFF.

The chain recombines TRBV28 with TRBJ2-7, with TRBD1 as a possible D gene (6 bases). Trimming took 5 bases from V and 1 from J, leaving 15 bases between them. Germline loops: CDR1 MDHEN, CDR2 SYDVKM. This CDR3 contains 15 residues. CDR3 amino acids: CASSTISTGSYEQYF. CDR3 coding DNA: TGTGCCAGCAGTACTATTTCGACAGGATCCTACGAGCAGTACTTC.

This clone has only one observation. This chain joins TRBV10-2 and TRBJ2-3; 11 positions agree with TRBD2. CDR3 length equals 16 residues. The V segment lost 2 bases and the J segment 4 bases; nucleotides outside the gene matches: 5. Germline V lookup: CDR1 WSHSY, CDR2 SAAADI. The CDR3 protein is CASSEPPSGRPDTQYF. For the CDR3, the DNA is TGCGCCAGCAGTGAGCCCCCTAGCGGGAGGCCAGATACGCAGTATTTT.